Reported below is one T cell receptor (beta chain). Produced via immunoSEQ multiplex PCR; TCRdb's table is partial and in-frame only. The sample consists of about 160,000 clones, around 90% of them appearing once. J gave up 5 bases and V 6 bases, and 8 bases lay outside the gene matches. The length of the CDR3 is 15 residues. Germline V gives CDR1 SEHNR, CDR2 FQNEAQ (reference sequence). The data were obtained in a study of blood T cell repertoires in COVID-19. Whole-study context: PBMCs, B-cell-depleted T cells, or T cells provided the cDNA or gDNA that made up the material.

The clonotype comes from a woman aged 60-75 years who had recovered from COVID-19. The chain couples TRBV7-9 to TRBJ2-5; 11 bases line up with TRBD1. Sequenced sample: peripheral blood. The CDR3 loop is CASRPDRGLFETQYF. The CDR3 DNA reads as TGTGCCAGCAGGCCGGACAGGGGGCTCTTTGAGACCCAGTACTTC.